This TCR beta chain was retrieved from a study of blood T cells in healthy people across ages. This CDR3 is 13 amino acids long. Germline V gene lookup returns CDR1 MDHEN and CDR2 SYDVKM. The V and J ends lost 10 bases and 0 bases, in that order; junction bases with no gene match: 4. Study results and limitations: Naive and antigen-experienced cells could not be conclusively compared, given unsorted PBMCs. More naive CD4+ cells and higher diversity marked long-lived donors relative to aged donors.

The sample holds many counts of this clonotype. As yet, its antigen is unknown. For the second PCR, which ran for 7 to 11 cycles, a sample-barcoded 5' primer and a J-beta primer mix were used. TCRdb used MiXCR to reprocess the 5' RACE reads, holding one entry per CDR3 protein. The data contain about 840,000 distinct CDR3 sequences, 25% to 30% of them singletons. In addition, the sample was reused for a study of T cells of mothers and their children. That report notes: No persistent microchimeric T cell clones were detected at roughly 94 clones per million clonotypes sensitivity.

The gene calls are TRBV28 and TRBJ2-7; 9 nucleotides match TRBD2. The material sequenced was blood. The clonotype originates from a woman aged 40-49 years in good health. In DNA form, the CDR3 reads TGTGCCACGACGCGGGGGGGCTCCTACGAGCAGTACTTC. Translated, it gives CATTRGGSYEQYF.